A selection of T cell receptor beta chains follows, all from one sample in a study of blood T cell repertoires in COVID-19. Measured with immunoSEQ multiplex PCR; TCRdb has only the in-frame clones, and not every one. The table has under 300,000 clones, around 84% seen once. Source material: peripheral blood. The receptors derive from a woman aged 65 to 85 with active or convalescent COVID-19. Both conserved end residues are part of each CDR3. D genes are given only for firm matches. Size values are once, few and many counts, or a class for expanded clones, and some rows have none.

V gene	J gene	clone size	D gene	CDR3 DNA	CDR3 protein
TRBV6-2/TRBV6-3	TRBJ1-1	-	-	TGTGCCAGCAGTTACTCGGAGAGCACTGAAGCTTTCTTT	CASSYSESTEAFF
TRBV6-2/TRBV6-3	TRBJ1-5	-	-	TGTGCCAGCAGTCCGGGGGAGAATCAGCCCCAGCATTTT	CASSPGENQPQHF
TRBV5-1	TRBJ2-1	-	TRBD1	TGCGCCAGCAGCTTGGAAGGACAGGTCCACAATGAGCAGTTCTTC	CASSLEGQVHNEQFF
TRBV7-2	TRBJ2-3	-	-	TGTGCCAGCAGCACCCAAGGACTGTCCTCCTCAGATACGCAGTATTTT	CASSTQGLSSSDTQYF
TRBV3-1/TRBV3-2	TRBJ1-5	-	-	TGTGCCAGCAGCCAGACCGACAGTAATCAGCCCCAGCATTTT	CASSQTDSNQPQHF
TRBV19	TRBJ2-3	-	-	TGTGCCAGTGGCCAGGGGCCTAGAGATACGCAGTATTTT	CASGQGPRDTQYF
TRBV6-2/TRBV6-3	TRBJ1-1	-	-	TGTGCCAGCAGTTATGACAGATTGAACACTGAAGCTTTCTTT	CASSYDRLNTEAFF
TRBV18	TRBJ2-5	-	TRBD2	TGTGCCAGCTCCCGTACTAGCGGGGGGAACCAAGAGACCCAGTACTTC	CASSRTSGGNQETQYF
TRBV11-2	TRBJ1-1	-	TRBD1	TGTGCCAGCAGCTTAGATCCAGGGGGAAGGAACACTGAAGCTTTCTTT	CASSLDPGGRNTEAFF
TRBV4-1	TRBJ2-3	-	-	TGCGCCAGCAGCCACCCTGGGAGGGATACGCAGTATTTT	CASSHPGRDTQYF
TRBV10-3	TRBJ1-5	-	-	TGTGCCATCGGACCCGGGGGGGGGTATCAGCCCCAGCATTTT	CAIGPGGGYQPQHF
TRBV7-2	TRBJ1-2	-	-	TGTGCCAGCAGCTCCTACGGTGCTAGGGGCTACACCTTC	CASSSYGARGYTF
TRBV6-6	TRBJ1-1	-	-	TGTGCCAGCAGACCCAAGACAGTGAACACTGAAGCTTTCTTT	CASRPKTVNTEAFF
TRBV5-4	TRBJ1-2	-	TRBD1	TGTGCCAGCAGCCCCGGACAGGACTATGGCTACACCTTC	CASSPGQDYGYTF
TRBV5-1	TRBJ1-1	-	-	TGCGCCAGCAGCTTCATCACAGGGAGCGGGAACACTGAAGCTTTCTTT	CASSFITGSGNTEAFF
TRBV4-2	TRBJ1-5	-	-	TGTGCCAGCAGCCAACTGACAGGCGCCTATAGCAATCAGCCCCAGCATTTT	CASSQLTGAYSNQPQHF
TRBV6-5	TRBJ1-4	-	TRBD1	TGTGCCAGCAGAAACCTCGGGACAGGAAATGAAAAACTGTTTTTT	CASRNLGTGNEKLFF
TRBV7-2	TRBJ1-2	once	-	TGTGCCAGCAGCTCCGAAGGAGACGGCTATGGCTACACCTTC	CASSSEGDGYGYTF
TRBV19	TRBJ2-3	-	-	TGTGCCAGTAGTCTCACACAGGGTAATACGCAGTATTTT	CASSLTQGNTQYF
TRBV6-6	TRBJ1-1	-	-	TGTGCCAGCAGGCTGCAGGGAATGAACACTGAAGCTTTCTTT	CASRLQGMNTEAFF
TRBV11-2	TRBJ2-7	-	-	TGTGCCAGCAGCTTAGGACAGACAAACTCCTACGAGCAGTACTTC	CASSLGQTNSYEQYF
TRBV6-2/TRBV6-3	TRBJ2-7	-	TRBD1	TGTGCCAGCAGTTCAGGACAGGGGGCATACGAGCAGTACTTC	CASSSGQGAYEQYF
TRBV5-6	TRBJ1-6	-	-	TGTGCCAGCTCCTTGGGGGGGGGCACACATAATTCACCCCTCCACTTT	CASSLGGGTHNSPLHF
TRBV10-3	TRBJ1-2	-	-	TGTGCCGCCGGAGGGCCTCCTAACTATGGCTACACCTTC	CAAGGPPNYGYTF
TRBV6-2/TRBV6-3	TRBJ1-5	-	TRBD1	TGTGCCAGCAGTTATTCTCCCGACAGGGCTGGCAATCAGCCCCAGCATTTT	CASSYSPDRAGNQPQHF
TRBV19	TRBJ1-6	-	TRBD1	TGTGCCAGTAGTACAAGACAGGGATCACCCCTCCACTTT	CASSTRQGSPLHF
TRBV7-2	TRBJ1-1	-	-	TGTGCCAGCAGCTTGAGTTGGGCGAACACTGAAGCTTTCTTT	CASSLSWANTEAFF
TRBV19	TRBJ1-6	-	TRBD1	TGTGCCAGTTCCCCAGGGGGGAGCTCCTATAATTCACCCCTCCACTTT	CASSPGGSSYNSPLHF
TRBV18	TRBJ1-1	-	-	TGTGCCAGCTCACCACCGGGGCAGACCCCTTTCAACACTGAAGCTTTCTTT	CASSPPGQTPFNTEAFF
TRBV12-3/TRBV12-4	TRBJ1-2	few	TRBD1	TGTGCCAGCAGTCCTAGGGGGCGCAATGGCTACACCTTC	CASSPRGRNGYTF
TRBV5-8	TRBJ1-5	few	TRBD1	TGTGCCAGCACCCCAGGACAGGGGGCGAGAGGCAATCAGCCCCAGCATTTT	CASTPGQGARGNQPQHF
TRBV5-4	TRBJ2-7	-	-	TGTGCCAGCAGCTTGCAGGGCACCTACGAGCAGTACTTC	CASSLQGTYEQYF
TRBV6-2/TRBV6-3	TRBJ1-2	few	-	TGTGCCAGCAGTTATAGGAACAGGTACTATGGCTACACCTTC	CASSYRNRYYGYTF
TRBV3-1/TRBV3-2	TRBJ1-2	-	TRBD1	TGTGCCAGCACCCAGATCCTCGACAGGGACGGCTACACCTTC	CASTQILDRDGYTF
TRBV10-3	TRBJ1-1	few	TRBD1	TGTGCCATCAGTGAGACAGGGGTCGGTTGGGCTTTCTTT	CAISETGVGWAFF
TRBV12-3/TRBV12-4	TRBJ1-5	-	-	TGTGCCAGCAGTTTGACAGACAATCAGCCCCAGCATTTT	CASSLTDNQPQHF
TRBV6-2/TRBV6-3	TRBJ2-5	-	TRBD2	TGTGCCAGCAGTTACGCGGGGGGGCGACAGACCCAGTACTTC	CASSYAGGRQTQYF
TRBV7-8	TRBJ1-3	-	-	TGTGCCAGCGGCTTCCCAGGTCGAGAAAACACCATATATTTT	CASGFPGRENTIYF
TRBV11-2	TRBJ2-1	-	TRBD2	TGTGCCAGCAGCACTACACTAGCGGGGAGCCACAATGAGCAGTTCTTC	CASSTTLAGSHNEQFF
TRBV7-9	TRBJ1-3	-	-	TGTGCCAGCAGCTTACTTCTTAATTCCGGAAACACCATATATTTT	CASSLLLNSGNTIYF
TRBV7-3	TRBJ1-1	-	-	TGTGCCAGCAGCTGGCAGAGGGACACTGAAGCTTTCTTT	CASSWQRDTEAFF
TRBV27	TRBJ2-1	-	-	TGTGCCAGCAAGTCCCGGGGTAGCGGAGAATACAATGAGCAGTTCTTC	CASKSRGSGEYNEQFF
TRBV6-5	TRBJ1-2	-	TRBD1	TGTGCCAGCAGGACAGGGTATAATGGCTACACCTTC	CASRTGYNGYTF
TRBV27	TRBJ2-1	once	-	TGTGCCAGCAGTTTTTACGGAGCATACAATGAGCAGTTCTTC	CASSFYGAYNEQFF
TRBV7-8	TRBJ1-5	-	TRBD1	TGTGCCAGCAGCTTATACACCGGGACAGGGCGACATAGCAATCAGCCCCAGCATTTT	CASSLYTGTGRHSNQPQHF
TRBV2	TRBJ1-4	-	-	TGTGCCAGCACAGGGACAACTAATGAAAAACTGTTTTTT	CASTGTTNEKLFF